Only one count was recorded for the clone carrying this T cell receptor beta chain. The CDR3 runs 12 residues. Trimming stripped 4 bases from V and 9 bases from J, with 9 bases between. Germline values: CDR1 KGHDR, CDR2 SFDVKD. The source of the sample is a study of blood T cell repertoires in COVID-19. Study-level information: Some COVID-19 samples were acute and others convalescent; all came from the United States, Italy and Spain. PBMCs, B-cell-depleted T cells, or T cells provided the cDNA or gDNA that made up the material.

Authors' analysis steps: Reference gene primers were amplified, and this amplification served to estimate nucleated cell counts. Sequencing used immunoSEQ multiplex PCR; TCRdb keeps in-frame clones, though not all of them. The DNA was the basis for D and trimming; V, J and clone size are from that table. The sample lists about 250,000 clones, around nine tenths occurring once. The genes are TRBV24-1 and TRBJ1-5; a possible D gene is TRBD1 (5 bases). Sequenced: peripheral blood. This receptor was identified in a middle-aged woman who had recovered from COVID-19. The CDR3 is CATSESGGPQHF. CDR3 sequence (DNA): TGTGCCACCAGTGAATCCGGGGGGCCCCAGCATTTT.